The clone carrying this T cell receptor beta chain was found many times. What it recognizes is unknown. Each sample yielded at least 5.5 micrograms of PBMC total RNA. These data belong to a study of blood T cells in healthy people across ages. Study outcomes and limitations: Unsorted PBMCs ruled out conclusive naive versus antigen-experienced comparison. Greater diversity and more naive CD4+ cells were seen in long-lived donors than in aged donors. The donors' CMV status was not determined, possibly confounding changes in expanded clonotypes.

Alongside a J-beta primer mix, a sample-barcoded 5' primer served in a second PCR lasting about 7 to 11 cycles. Each CDR3 protein is one row after TCRdb ran MiXCR on the 5' RACE reads. The top ten hold approximately 29% of the sample, which has about 690,000 distinct CDR3 sequences, around 43% seen once. The sequence was collected from a man older than 75 in good health. Sequencing used blood.

The CDR3 is CASNRKVGVSQETQYF. The CDR3, as DNA: TGTGCCAGCAACAGGAAGGTGGGGGTATCCCAAGAGACCCAGTACTTC. The chain uses TRBV13 and TRBJ2-5; D is possibly TRBD1 or TRBD2 (5 bases each). V gave up 7 bases and J gave up 1 base, with 19 bases separating them. The CDR3 is 16 residues long. Germline V gene sequence: CDR1 PRHDT, CDR2 FYEKMQ (reference sequence).